The sequence of this T cell receptor (beta chain) was determined in a study of T cells after yellow fever vaccination. At the level of the study: Researchers used SMART-Seq v4 Ultra Low Input to prepare fractions that had low cell numbers.

This clonotype occurred a few times. Trimming removed 0 bases at V and 6 bases at J, with 11 bases between. Germline V gene lookup returns CDR1 MGHRA and CDR2 YSYEKL. This CDR3 contains 14 residues. Each CDR3 protein gets one entry after TCRdb re-called the 5' RACE reads with MiXCR. The sample carries more than 300,000 distinct CDR3 sequences, around 6.8% recorded once. V gene TRBV4-1 combines with J gene TRBJ2-5; D may match TRBD1 or TRBD2 (5 bases each). The clonotype originates from a man younger than 30 who received the YFV17D yellow fever vaccine. The sequencing used PBMCs, collected roughly 47 days after the first yellow fever vaccination. The CDR3 coding sequence is TGCGCCAGCAGCCAAGATGAGGGGCCGAAGACCCAGTACTTC. Protein: CASSQDEGPKTQYF.